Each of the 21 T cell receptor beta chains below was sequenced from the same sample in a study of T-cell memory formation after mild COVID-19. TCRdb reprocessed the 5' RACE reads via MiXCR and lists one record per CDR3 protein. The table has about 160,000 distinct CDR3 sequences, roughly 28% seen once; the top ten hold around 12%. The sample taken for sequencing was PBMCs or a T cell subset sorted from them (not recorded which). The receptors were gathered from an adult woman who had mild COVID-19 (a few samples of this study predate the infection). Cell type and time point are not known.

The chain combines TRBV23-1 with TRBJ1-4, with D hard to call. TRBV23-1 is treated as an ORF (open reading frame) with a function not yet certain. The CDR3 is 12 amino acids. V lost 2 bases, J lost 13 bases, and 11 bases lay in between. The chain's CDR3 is CASSQHNPPLFF. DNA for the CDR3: TGCGCCAGCAGTCAACATAACCCGCCACTGTTTTTT.

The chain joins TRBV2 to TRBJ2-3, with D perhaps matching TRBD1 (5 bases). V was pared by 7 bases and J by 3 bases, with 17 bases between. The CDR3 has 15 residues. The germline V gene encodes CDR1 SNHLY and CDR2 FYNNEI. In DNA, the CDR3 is TGTGCCAGCACCAACGGCAGGGTAAAGACAGATACGCAGTATTTT. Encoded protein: CASTNGRVKTDTQYF. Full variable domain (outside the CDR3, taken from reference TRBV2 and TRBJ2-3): EPEVTQTPSHQVTQMGQEVILRCVPISNHLYFYWYRQILGQKVEFLVSFYNNEISEKSEIFDDQFSVERPDGSNFTLKIRSTKLEDSAMYFCASTNGRVKTDTQYFGPGTRLTVL.

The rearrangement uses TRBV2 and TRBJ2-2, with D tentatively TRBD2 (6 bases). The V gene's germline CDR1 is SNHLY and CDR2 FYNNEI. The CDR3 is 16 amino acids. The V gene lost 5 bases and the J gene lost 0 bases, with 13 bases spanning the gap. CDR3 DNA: TGTGCCAGCAGTTTGGGACTTGCCGCGAACACCGGGGAGCTGTTTTTT. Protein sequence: CASSLGLAANTGELFF. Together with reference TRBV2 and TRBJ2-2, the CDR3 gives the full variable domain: EPEVTQTPSHQVTQMGQEVILRCVPISNHLYFYWYRQILGQKVEFLVSFYNNEISEKSEIFDDQFSVERPDGSNFTLKIRSTKLEDSAMYFCASSLGLAANTGELFFGEGSRLTVL.

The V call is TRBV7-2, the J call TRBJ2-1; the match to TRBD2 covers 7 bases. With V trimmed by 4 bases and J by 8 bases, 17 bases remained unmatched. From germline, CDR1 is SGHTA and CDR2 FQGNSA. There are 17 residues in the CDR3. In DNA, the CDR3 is TGTGCCAGCAGCTCCCTTTTCTTCGCGGGAGCTCGCGATGAGCAGTTCTTC. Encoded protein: CASSSLFFAGARDEQFF.

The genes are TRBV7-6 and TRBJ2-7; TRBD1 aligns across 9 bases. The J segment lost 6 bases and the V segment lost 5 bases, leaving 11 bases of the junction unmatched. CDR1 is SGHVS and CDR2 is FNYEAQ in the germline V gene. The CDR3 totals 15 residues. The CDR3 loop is CASSPGTGRGFEQYF. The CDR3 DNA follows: TGTGCCAGCAGCCCGGGGACAGGGAGAGGCTTCGAGCAGTACTTC.

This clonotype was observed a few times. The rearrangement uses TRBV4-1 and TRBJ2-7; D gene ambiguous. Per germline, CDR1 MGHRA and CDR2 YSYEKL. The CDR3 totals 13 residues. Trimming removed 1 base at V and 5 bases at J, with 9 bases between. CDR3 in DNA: TGCGCCAGCAGCCAAGGCATTGGGGACGAGCAGTACTTC. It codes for CASSQGIGDEQYF.

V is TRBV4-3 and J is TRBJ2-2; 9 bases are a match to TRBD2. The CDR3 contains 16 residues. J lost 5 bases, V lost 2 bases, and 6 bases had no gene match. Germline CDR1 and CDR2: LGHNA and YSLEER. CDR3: CASSQLAGTGTGELFF. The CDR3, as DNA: TGCGCCAGCAGCCAACTAGCGGGGACGGGGACCGGGGAGCTGTTTTTT.

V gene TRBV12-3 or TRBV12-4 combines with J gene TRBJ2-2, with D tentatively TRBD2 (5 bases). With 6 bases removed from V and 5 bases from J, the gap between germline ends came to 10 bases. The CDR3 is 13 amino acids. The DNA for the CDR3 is TGTGCCAGCAGGCTCGGCGGGACCGGGGAGCTGTTTTTT. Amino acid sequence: CASRLGGTGELFF.

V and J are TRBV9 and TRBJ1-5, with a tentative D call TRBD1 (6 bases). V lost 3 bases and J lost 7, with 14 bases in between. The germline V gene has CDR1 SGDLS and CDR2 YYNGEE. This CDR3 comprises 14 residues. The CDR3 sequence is CASSATGQRQPQHF. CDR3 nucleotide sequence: TGTGCCAGCAGCGCAACAGGGCAGCGGCAGCCCCAGCATTTT.

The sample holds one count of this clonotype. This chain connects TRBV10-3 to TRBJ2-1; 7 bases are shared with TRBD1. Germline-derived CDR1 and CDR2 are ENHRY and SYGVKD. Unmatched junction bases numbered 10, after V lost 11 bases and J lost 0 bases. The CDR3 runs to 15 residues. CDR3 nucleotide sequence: TGTGCCGAATTTTATCGGGACAGCTCCTACAATGAGCAGTTCTTC. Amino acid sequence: CAEFYRDSSYNEQFF.

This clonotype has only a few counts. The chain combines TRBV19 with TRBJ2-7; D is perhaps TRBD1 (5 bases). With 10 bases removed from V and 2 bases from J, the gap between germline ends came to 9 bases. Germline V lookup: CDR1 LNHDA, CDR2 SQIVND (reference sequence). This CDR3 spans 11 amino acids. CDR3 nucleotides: TGTGCCACCGGACATCCCTACGAGCAGTACTTC. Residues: CATGHPYEQYF.

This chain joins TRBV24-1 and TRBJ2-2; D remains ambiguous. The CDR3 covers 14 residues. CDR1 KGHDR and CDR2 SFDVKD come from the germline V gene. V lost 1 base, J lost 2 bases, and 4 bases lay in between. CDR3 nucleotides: TGTGCCACCAGTGATTTAGGCAACACCGGGGAGCTGTTTTTT. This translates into CATSDLGNTGELFF.

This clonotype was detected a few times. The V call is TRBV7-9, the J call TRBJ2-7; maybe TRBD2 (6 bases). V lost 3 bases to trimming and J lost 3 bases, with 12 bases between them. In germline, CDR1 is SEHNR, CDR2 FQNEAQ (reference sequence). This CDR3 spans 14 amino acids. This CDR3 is CASSFTGGVYEQYF. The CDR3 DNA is TGTGCCAGCAGCTTTACGGGCGGGGTCTACGAGCAGTACTTC.

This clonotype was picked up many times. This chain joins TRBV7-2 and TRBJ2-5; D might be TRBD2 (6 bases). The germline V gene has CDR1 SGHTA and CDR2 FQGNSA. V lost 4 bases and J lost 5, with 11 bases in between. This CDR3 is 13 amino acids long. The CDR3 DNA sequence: TGTGCCAGCAGCTCTCAGGCGGGGGAGACCCAGTACTTC. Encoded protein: CASSSQAGETQYF. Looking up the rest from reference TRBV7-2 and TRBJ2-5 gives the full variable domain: GAGVSQSPSNKVTEKGKDVELRCDPISGHTALYWYRQSLGQGLEFLIYFQGNSAPDKSGLPSDRFSAERTGGSVSTLTIQRTQQEDSAVYLCASSSQAGETQYFGPGTRLLVL.

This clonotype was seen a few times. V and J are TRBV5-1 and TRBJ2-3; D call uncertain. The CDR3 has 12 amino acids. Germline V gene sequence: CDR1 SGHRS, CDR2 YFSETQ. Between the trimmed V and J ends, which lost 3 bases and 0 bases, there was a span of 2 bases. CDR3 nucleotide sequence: TGCGCCAGCAGCTATAGCACAGATACGCAGTATTTT. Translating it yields CASSYSTDTQYF.

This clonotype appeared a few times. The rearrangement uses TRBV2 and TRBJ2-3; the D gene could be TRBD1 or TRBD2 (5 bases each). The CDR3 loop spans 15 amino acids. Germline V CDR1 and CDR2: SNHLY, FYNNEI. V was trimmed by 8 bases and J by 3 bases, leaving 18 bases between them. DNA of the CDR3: TGTGCCAGCTTCTTCCAGGGTGGAGGTACAGATACGCAGTATTTT. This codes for CASFFQGGGTDTQYF. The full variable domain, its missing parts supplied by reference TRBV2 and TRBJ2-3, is EPEVTQTPSHQVTQMGQEVILRCVPISNHLYFYWYRQILGQKVEFLVSFYNNEISEKSEIFDDQFSVERPDGSNFTLKIRSTKLEDSAMYFCASFFQGGGTDTQYFGPGTRLTVL.

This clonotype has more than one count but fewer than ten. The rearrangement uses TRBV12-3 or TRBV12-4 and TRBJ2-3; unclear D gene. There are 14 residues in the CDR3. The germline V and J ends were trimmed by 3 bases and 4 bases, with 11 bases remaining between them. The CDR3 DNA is TGTGCCAGCAGTTTGGCCACACAAGCAGATACGCAGTATTTT. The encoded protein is CASSLATQADTQYF.

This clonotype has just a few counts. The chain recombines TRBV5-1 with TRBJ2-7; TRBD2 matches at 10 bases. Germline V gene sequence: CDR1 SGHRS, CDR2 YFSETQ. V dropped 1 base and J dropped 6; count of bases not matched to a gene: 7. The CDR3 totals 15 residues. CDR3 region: CASSLWRASGSEQYF. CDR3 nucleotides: TGCGCCAGCAGCTTGTGGCGGGCTAGCGGGAGCGAGCAGTACTTC. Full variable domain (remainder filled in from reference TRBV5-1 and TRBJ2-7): KAGVTQTPRYLIKTRGQQVTLSCSPISGHRSVSWYQQTPGQGLQFLFEYFSETQRNKGNFPGRFSGRQFSNSRSEMNVSTLELGDSALYLCASSLWRASGSEQYFGPGTRLTVT.

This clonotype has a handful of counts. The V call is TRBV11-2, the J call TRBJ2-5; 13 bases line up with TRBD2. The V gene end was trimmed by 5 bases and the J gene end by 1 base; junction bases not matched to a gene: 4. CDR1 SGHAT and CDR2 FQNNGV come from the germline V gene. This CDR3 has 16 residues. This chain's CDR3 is CASSRGTSGAQETQYF. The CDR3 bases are TGTGCCAGCAGCCGCGGGACTAGCGGGGCCCAAGAGACCCAGTACTTC.

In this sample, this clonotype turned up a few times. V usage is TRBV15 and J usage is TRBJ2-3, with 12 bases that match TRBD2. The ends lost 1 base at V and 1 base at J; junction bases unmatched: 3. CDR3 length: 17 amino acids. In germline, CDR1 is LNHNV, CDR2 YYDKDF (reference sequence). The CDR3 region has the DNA TGTGCCACCAGCAGAGTAAGACTAGCGGGGGGCACAGATACGCAGTATTTT. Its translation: CATSRVRLAGGTDTQYF.

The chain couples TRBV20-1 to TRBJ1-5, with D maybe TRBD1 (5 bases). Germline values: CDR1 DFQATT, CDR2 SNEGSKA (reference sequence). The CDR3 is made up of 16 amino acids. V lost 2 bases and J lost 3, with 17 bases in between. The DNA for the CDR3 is TGCAGTGCTAGATATAAATCAGGGAGCCCCAATCAGCCCCAGCATTTT. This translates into CSARYKSGSPNQPQHF.